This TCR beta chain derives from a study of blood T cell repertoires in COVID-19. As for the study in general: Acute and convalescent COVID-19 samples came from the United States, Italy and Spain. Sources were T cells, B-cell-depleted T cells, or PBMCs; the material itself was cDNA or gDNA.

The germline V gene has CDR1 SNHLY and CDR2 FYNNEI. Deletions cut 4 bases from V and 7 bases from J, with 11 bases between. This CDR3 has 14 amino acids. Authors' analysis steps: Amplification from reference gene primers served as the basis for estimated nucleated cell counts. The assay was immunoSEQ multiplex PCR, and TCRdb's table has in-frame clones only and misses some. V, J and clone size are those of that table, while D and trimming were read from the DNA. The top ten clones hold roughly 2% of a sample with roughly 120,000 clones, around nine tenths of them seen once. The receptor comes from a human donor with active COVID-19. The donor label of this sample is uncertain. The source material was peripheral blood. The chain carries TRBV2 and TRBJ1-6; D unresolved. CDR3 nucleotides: TGTGCCAGCAGTGGGGAGGGTAGGAATTCACCCCTCCACTTT. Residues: CASSGEGRNSPLHF.